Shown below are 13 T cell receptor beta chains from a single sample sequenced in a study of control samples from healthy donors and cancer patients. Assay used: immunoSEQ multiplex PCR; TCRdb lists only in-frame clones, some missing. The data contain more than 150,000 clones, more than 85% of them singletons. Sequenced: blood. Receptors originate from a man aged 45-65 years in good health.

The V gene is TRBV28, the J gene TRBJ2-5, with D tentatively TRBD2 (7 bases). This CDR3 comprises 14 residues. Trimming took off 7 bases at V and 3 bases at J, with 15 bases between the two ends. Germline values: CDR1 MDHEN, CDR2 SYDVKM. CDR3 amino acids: CASIPGGEKETQYF. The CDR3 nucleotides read TGTGCCAGCATCCCGGGGGGCGAGAAAGAGACCCAGTACTTC. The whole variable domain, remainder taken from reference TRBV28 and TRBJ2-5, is DVKVTQSSRYLVKRTGEKVFLECVQDMDHENMFWYRQDPGLGLRLIYFSYDVKMKEKGDIPEGYSVSREKKERFSLILESASTNQTSMYLCASIPGGEKETQYFGPGTRLLVL.

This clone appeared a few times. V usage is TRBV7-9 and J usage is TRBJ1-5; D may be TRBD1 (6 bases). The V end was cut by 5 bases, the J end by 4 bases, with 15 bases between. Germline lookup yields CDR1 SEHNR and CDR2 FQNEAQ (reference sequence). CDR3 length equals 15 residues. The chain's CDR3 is CASSQGSAGNQPQHF. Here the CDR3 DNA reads TGTGCCAGCAGCCAGGGGTCTGCGGGGAATCAGCCCCAGCATTTT.

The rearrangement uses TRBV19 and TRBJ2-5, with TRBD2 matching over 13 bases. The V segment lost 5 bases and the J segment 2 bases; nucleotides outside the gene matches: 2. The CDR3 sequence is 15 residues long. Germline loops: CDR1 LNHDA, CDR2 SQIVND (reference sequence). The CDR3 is CASSRLAGGQETQYF. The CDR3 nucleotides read TGTGCCAGTAGTCGACTAGCGGGAGGTCAAGAGACCCAGTACTTC.

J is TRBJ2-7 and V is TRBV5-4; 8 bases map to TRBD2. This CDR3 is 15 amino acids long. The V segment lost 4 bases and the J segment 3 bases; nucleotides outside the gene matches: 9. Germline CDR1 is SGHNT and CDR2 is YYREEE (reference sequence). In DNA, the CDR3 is TGTGCCAGCAGCCGACAGAGCGGGAGAGACTACGAGCAGTACTTC. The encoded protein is CASSRQSGRDYEQYF.

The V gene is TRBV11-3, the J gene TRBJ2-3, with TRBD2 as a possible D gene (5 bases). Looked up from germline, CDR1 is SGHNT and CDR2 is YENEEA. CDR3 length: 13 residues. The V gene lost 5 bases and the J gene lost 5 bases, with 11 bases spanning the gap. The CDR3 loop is CASSRWERDTQYF. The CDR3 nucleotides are TGTGCCAGCAGCCGCTGGGAGAGAGATACGCAGTATTTT.

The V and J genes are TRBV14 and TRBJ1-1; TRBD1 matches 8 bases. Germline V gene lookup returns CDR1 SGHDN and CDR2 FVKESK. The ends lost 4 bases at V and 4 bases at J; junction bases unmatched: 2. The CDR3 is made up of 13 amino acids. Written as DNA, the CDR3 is TGTGCCAGCAGCCCCGGACAGGGCACTGAAGCTTTCTTT. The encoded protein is CASSPGQGTEAFF.

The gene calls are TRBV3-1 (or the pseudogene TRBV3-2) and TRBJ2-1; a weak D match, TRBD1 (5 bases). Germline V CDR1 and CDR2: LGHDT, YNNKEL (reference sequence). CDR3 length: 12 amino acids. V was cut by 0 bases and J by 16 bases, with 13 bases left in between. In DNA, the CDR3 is TGTGCCAGCAGCCAAGAAAGGACAAGCATTTTCTTC. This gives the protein CASSQERTSIFF.

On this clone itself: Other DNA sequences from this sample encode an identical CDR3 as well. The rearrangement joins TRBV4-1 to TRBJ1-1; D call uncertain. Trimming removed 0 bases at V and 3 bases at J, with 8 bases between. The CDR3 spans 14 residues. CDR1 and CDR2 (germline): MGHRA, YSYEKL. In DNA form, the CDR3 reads TGCGCCAGCAGCCAAGACCGGCGGGACACTGAAGCTTTCTTT. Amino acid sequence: CASSQDRRDTEAFF.

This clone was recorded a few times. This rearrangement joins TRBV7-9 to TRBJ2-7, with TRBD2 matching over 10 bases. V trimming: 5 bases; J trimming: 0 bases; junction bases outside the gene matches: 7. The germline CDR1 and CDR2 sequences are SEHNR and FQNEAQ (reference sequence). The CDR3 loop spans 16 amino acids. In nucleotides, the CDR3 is TGTGCCAGCAGCACCCGGACTAGCGGTCCCTCCTACGAGCAGTACTTC. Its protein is CASSTRTSGPSYEQYF.

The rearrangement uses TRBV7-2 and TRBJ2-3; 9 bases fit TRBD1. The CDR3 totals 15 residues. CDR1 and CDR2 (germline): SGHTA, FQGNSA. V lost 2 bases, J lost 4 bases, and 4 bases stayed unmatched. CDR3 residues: CASSLRQGGADTQYF. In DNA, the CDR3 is TGTGCCAGCAGCTTAAGACAGGGGGGGGCAGATACGCAGTATTTT.

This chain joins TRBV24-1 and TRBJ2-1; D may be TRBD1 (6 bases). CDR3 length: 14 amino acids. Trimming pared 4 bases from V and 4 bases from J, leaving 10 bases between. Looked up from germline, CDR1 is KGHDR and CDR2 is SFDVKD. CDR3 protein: CATSDDRPYNEQFF. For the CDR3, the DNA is TGTGCCACCAGTGACGACAGGCCGTACAATGAGCAGTTCTTC.

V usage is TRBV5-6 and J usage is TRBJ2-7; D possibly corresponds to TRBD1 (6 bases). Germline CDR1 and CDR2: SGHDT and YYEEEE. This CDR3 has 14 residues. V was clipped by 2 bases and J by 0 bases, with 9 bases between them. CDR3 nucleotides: TGTGCCAGCAGCTTTACAGGGAGCTCCTACGAGCAGTACTTC. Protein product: CASSFTGSSYEQYF.

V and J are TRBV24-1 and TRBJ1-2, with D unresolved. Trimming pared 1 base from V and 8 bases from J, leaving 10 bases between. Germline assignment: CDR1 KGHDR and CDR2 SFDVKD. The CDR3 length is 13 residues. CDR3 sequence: CATSDFSGLGYTF. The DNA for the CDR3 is TGTGCCACCAGTGATTTTTCCGGGCTCGGCTACACCTTC.